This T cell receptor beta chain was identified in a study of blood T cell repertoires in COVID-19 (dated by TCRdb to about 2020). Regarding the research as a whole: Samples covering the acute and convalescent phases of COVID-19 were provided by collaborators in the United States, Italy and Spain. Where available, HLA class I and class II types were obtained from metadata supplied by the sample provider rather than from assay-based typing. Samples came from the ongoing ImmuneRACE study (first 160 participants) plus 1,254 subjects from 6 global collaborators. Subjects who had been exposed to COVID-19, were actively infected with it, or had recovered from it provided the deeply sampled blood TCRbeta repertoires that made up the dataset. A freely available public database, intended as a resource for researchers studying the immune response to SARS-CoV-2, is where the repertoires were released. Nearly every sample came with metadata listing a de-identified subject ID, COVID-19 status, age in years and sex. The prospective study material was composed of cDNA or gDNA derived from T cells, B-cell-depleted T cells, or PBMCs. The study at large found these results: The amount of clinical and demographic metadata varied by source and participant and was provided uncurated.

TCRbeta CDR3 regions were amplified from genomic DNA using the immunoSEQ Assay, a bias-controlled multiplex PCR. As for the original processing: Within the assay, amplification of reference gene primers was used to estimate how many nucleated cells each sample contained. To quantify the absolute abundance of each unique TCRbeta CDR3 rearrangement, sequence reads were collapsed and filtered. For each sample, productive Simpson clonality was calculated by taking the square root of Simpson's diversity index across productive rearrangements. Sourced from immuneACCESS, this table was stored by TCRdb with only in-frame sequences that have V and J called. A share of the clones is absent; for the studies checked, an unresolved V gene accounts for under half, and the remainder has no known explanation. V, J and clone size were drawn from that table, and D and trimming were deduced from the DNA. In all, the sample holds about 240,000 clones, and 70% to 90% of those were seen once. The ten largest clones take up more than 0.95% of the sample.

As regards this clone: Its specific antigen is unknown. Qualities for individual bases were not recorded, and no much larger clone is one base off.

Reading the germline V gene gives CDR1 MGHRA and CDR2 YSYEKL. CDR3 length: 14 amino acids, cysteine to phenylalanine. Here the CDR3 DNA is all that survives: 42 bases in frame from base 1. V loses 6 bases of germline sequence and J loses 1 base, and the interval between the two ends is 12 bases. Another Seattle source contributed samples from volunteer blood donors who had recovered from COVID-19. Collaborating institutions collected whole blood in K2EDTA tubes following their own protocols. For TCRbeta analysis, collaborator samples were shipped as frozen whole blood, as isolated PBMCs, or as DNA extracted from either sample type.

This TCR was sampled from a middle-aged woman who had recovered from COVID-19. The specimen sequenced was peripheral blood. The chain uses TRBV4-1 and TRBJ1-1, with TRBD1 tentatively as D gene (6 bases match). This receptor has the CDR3 CASRGDIPNTEAFF. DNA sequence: TGCGCCAGCAGGGGGGACATCCCGAACACTGAAGCTTTCTTT.